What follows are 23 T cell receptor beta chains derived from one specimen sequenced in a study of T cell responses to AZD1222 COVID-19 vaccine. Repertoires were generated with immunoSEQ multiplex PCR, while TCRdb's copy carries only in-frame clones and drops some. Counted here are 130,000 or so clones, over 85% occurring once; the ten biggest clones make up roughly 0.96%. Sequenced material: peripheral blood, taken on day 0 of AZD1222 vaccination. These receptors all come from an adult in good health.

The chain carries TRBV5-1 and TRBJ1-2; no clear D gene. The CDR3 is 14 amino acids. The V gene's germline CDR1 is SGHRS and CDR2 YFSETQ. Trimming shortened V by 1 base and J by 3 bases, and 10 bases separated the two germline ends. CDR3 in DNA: TGCGCCAGCAGCTTGTTGGCCGGGGACTATGGCTACACCTTC. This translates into CASSLLAGDYGYTF.

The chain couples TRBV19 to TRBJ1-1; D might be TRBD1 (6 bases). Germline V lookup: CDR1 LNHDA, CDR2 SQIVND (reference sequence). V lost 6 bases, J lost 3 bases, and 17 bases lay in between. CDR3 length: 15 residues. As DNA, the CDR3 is TGTGCCAGTAGCCCTATACAGGGTGGGTACACTGAAGCTTTCTTT. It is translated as CASSPIQGGYTEAFF.

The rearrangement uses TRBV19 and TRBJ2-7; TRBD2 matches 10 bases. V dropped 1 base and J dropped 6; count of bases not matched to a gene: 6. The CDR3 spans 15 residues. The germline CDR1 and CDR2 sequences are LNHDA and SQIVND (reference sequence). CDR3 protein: CASSIGGLAATEQYF. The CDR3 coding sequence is TGTGCCAGTAGTATAGGAGGACTAGCGGCGACCGAGCAGTACTTC.

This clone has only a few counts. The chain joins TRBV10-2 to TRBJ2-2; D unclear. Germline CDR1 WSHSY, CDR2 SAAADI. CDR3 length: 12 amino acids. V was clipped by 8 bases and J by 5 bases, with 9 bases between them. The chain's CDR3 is CASRLGTGELFF. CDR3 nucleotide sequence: TGCGCCAGCCGACTGGGGACCGGGGAGCTGTTTTTT.

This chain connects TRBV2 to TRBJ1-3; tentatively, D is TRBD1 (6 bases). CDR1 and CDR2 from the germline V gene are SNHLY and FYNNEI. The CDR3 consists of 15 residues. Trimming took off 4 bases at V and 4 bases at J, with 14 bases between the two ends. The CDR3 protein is CASSVSQGTGNTIYF. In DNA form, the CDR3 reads TGTGCCAGCAGTGTCTCACAGGGTACCGGAAACACCATATATTTT.

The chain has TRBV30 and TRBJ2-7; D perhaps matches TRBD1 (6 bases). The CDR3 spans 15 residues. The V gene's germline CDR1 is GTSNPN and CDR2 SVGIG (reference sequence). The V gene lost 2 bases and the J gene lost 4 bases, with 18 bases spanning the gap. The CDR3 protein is CAWSRDTRPGYEQYF. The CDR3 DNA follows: TGTGCCTGGAGTCGGGACACCCGGCCGGGGTACGAGCAGTACTTC.

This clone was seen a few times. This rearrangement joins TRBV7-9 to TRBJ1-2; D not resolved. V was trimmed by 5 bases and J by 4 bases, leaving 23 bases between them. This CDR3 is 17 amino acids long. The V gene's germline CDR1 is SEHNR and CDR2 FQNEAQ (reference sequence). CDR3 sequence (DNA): TGTGCCAGCAGCCACAACAACCCGTCCCTCGGCGGCTATGGCTACACCTTC. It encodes CASSHNNPSLGGYGYTF.

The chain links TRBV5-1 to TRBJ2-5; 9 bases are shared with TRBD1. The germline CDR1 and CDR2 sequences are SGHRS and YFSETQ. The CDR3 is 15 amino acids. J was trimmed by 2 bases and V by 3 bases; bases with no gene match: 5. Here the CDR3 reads CASSWGTGTQETQYF. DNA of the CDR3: TGCGCCAGCAGCTGGGGGACAGGGACTCAAGAGACCCAGTACTTC.

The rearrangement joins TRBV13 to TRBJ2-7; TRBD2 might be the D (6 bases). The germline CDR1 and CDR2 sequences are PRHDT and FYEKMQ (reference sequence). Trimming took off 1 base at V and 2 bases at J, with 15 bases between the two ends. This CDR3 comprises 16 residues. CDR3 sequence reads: CASSLDGTRGPYEQYF. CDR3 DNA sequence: TGTGCCAGCAGCTTAGATGGGACTCGAGGGCCCTACGAGCAGTACTTC.

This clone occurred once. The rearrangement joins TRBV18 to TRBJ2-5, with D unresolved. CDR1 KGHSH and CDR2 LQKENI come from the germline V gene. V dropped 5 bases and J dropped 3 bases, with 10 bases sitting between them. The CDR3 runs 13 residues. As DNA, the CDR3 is TGTGCCAGCTCAAAGGGTAACGAAGAGACCCAGTACTTC. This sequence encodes CASSKGNEETQYF.

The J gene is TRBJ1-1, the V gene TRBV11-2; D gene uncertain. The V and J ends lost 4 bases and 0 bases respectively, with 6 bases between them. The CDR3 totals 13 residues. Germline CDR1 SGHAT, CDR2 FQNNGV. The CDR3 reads CASSSVLNTEAFF. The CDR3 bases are TGTGCCAGCAGCTCAGTTCTGAACACTGAAGCTTTCTTT.

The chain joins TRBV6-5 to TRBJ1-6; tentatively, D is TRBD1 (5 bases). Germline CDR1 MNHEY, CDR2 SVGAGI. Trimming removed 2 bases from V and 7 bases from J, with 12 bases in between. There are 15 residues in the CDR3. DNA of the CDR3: TGTGCCAGCAGTTACGCACAGGCAGGCAATTCACCCCTCCACTTT. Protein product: CASSYAQAGNSPLHF.

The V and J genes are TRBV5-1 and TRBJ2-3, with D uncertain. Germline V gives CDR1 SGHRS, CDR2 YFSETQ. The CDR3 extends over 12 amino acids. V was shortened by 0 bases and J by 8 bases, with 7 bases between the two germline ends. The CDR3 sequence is CASSLEGGTQYF. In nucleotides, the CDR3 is TGCGCCAGCAGCTTGGAAGGCGGTACGCAGTATTTT. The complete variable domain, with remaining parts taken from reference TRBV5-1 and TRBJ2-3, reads KAGVTQTPRYLIKTRGQQVTLSCSPISGHRSVSWYQQTPGQGLQFLFEYFSETQRNKGNFPGRFSGRQFSNSRSEMNVSTLELGDSALYLCASSLEGGTQYFGPGTRLTVL.

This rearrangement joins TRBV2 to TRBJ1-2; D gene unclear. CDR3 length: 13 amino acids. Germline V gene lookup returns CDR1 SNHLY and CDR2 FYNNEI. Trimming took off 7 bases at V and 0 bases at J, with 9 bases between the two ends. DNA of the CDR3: TGTGCCAGCACTAGCGAAGCTAACTATGGCTACACCTTC. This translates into CASTSEANYGYTF.

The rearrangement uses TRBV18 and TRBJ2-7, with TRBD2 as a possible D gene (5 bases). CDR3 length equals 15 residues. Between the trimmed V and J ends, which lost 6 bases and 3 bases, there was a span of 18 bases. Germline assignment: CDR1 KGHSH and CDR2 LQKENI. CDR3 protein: CASSPREGMVYEQYF. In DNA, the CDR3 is TGTGCCAGCTCCCCCAGAGAGGGTATGGTCTACGAGCAGTACTTC.

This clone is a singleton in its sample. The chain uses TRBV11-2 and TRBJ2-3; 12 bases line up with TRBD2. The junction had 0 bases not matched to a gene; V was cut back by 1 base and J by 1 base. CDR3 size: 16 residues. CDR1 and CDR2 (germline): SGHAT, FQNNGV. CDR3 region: CASSLGLAGGTDTQYF. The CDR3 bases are TGTGCCAGCAGCTTAGGACTAGCGGGGGGCACAGATACGCAGTATTTT.

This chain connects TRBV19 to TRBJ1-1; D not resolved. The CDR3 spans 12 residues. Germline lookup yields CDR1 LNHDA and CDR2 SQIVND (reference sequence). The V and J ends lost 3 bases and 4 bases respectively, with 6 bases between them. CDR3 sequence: CASSMFPTEAFF. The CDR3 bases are TGTGCCAGTAGTATGTTTCCCACTGAAGCTTTCTTT. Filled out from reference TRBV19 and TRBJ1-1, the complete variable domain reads DGGITQSPKYLFRKEGQNVTLSCEQNLNHDAMYWYRQDPGQGLRLIYYSQIVNDFQKGDIAEGYSVSREKKESFPLTVTSAQKNPTAFYLCASSMFPTEAFFGQGTRLTVV.

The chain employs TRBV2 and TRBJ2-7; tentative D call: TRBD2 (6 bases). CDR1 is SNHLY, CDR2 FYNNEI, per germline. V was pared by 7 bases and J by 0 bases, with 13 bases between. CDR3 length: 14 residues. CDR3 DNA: TGTGCCAGCACTTTGGAGGGGAGCTCCTACGAGCAGTACTTC. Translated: CASTLEGSSYEQYF. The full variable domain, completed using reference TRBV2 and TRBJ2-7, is EPEVTQTPSHQVTQMGQEVILRCVPISNHLYFYWYRQILGQKVEFLVSFYNNEISEKSEIFDDQFSVERPDGSNFTLKIRSTKLEDSAMYFCASTLEGSSYEQYFGPGTRLTVT.

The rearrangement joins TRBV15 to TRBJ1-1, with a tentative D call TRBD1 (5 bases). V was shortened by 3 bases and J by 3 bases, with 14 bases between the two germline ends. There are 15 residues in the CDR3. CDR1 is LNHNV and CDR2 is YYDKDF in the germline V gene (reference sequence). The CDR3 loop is CATSRGGGGDTEAFF. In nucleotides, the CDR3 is TGTGCCACCAGCAGGGGCGGGGGAGGTGACACTGAAGCTTTCTTT.

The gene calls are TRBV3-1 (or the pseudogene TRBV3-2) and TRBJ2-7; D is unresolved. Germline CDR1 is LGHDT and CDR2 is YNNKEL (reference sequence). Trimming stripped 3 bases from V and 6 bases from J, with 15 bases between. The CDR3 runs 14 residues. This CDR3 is CASSHLGRPGEQYF. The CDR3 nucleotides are TGTGCCAGCAGCCATTTGGGCAGGCCCGGCGAGCAGTACTTC.

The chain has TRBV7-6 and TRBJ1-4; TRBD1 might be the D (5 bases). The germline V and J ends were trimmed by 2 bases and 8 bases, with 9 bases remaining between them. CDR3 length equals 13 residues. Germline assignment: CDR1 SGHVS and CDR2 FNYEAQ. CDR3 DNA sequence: TGTGCCAGCAGCTTAAGGCAGGGAGAAAAACTGTTTTTT. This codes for CASSLRQGEKLFF.

In DNA form, the CDR3 reads TGTGCCAGCAGTGGGACAGGGGGCCTTTCACCCCTCCACTTT. Residues: CASSGTGGLSPLHF. The chain uses TRBV27 and TRBJ1-6; 12 bases are a match to TRBD1. Germline V gene lookup returns CDR1 MNHEY and CDR2 SMNVEV (reference sequence). This CDR3 spans 14 amino acids. V lost 5 bases to trimming and J lost 9 bases; unmatched junction nucleotides: 2.

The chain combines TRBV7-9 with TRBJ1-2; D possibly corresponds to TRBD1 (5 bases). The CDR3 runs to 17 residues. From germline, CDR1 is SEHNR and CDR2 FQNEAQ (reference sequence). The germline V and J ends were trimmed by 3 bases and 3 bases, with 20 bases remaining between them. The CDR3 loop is CASSFPASGASDYGYTF. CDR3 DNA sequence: TGTGCCAGCAGCTTTCCCGCGTCCGGGGCGTCTGACTATGGCTACACCTTC.